Each of the 13 T cell receptor beta chains below was sequenced from the same sample in a study of blood T cell repertoires in COVID-19. Clones were sequenced by immunoSEQ multiplex PCR, and TCRdb holds only the in-frame ones, with some missing. The sample consists of 15,000 or so clones, around 90% of them appearing once. Sequencing was done on a sample of peripheral blood. The receptors here all came from a man in his fifties with active COVID-19.

This clone was seen a handful of times. This chain uses TRBV7-9 with TRBJ2-5, with 11 bases fitting TRBD2. Germline CDR1 and CDR2: SEHNR and FQNEAQ (reference sequence). Unmatched junction bases numbered 5, after V lost 4 bases and J lost 4 bases. The CDR3 spans 15 residues. As DNA, the CDR3 is TGTGCCAGCAGCTGGGGGACTAGCGGAGGAGAGACCCAGTACTTC. Protein: CASSWGTSGGETQYF. The complete variable domain, with remaining parts taken from reference TRBV7-9 and TRBJ2-5, reads DTGVSQNPRHKITKRGQNVTFRCDPISEHNRLYWYRQTLGQGPEFLTYFQNEAQLEKSRLLSDRFSAERPKGSFSTLEIQRTEQGDSAMYLCASSWGTSGGETQYFGPGTRLLVL.

As regards this clone: Sequence at one end of the junction differs from germline and may be a read error. The chain links TRBV28 to TRBJ2-7; 7 bases are a match to TRBD1. Germline CDR1 and CDR2: MDHEN and SYDVKM. This CDR3 spans 14 amino acids. The CDR3 nucleotides are TGTGCCAGCAGTTACGCCGGGACAGTCTTTCTAGGAGACTTC. It encodes CASSYAGTVFLGDF.

The chain combines TRBV12-5 with TRBJ1-1; no reliable D call. CDR3 length: 13 amino acids. Trimming took 5 bases from V and 4 from J, leaving 11 bases between them. Germline CDR1 reads LGHNT; CDR2 reads FRNRAP. The CDR3, as DNA: TGTGCTAGTGGTCCCGGACTGGGCACTGAAGCTTTCTTT. Its translation is CASGPGLGTEAFF.

The gene calls are TRBV27 and TRBJ2-1, with TRBD2 identical over 9 bases. Trimming removed 3 bases from V and 8 bases from J; junction bases left unmatched: 8. In germline, CDR1 is MNHEY, CDR2 SMNVEV (reference sequence). This CDR3 contains 15 residues. CDR3 region: CASSLWASGKDEQFF. The DNA of the CDR3 is TGTGCCAGCAGTTTGTGGGCTAGCGGGAAGGATGAGCAGTTCTTC.

This chain connects TRBV2 to TRBJ2-1; TRBD2 aligns across 9 bases. CDR1 and CDR2 (germline): SNHLY, FYNNEI. The CDR3 has 14 residues. J gave up 15 bases and V 5 bases, and 14 bases lay outside the gene matches. In DNA, the CDR3 is TGTGCCAGCAGTCCTCTAGCGGGATTAGGACGTGGGTTCTTC. Its translation: CASSPLAGLGRGFF.

Written as DNA, the CDR3 is TGTGCCAGCAGTTTTGGGGCAGGAATGAACACTGAAGCTTTCTTT. Its translation: CASSFGAGMNTEAFF. The rearrangement uses TRBV28 and TRBJ1-1; possible D gene TRBD1, 5 bases. The germline V gene has CDR1 MDHEN and CDR2 SYDVKM. The CDR3 covers 15 residues. V was clipped by 3 bases and J by 0 bases, with 11 bases between them.

This chain links TRBV11-3 with TRBJ1-1; D possibly corresponds to TRBD1 (5 bases). The CDR3 extends over 14 amino acids. The V and J ends lost 1 base and 4 bases respectively, with 10 bases between them. CDR1 and CDR2 (germline): SGHNT, YENEEA. This chain's CDR3 is CASSLGGAITEAFF. In nucleotides, the CDR3 is TGTGCCAGCAGCTTAGGGGGCGCTATCACTGAAGCTTTCTTT. Drawing the rest from reference TRBV11-3 and TRBJ1-1, the complete variable domain is EAGVVQSPRYKIIEKKQPVAFWCNPISGHNTLYWYLQNLGQGPELLIRYENEEAVDDSQLPKDRFSAERLKGVDSTLKIQPAELGDSAVYLCASSLGGAITEAFFGQGTRLTVV.

The V call is TRBV5-1, the J call TRBJ2-1; no firm D call. Germline V gene data show CDR1 as SGHRS and CDR2 as YFSETQ. Deletions cut 4 bases from V and 6 bases from J, with 8 bases between. CDR3 size: 12 residues. The chain's CDR3 is CASSGQFNEQFF. CDR3 in DNA: TGCGCCAGCAGCGGGCAGTTCAATGAGCAGTTCTTC.

This clone showed up just a few times. V usage is TRBV15 and J usage is TRBJ2-3; TRBD2 agrees at 11 bases. The CDR3 spans 18 residues. Trimming at V came to 2 bases and at J to 2 bases, leaving 9 bases not matched to a gene. Germline loops: CDR1 LNHNV, CDR2 YYDKDF (reference sequence). The CDR3 here is CATSRPASGRRVTDTQYF. DNA of the CDR3: TGTGCCACCAGCAGACCGGCTAGCGGGAGGCGGGTCACAGATACGCAGTATTTT.

J is TRBJ2-7 and V is TRBV28; 9 bases map to TRBD1. The ends lost 3 bases at V and 7 bases at J; junction bases unmatched: 7. CDR3 length: 14 residues. From germline, CDR1 is MDHEN and CDR2 SYDVKM. Written as DNA, the CDR3 is TGTGCCAGCAGTTTGGGGACAGGGCGGAGGGAGCAGTACTTC. It yields the protein CASSLGTGRREQYF.

The chain joins TRBV4-3 to TRBJ1-1; no clear D gene. V was cut by 0 bases and J by 2 bases, with 10 bases left in between. This CDR3 comprises 15 residues. Per germline, CDR1 LGHNA and CDR2 YSLEER. The CDR3 DNA reads TGCGCCAGCAGCCAAGATCTAGGCAGAAACACTGAAGCTTTCTTT. Amino acids: CASSQDLGRNTEAFF.

This clone has a handful of counts. The CDR3 loop reads CAGPPSGILAKNIQYF. The CDR3 DNA reads as TGTGCCGGCCCCCCTAGCGGGATCTTAGCCAAAAACATTCAGTACTTC. This rearrangement joins TRBV21-1 to TRBJ2-4; the listed D gene, TRBD2, was not tested against the DNA. TRBV21-1 is a listed pseudogene. The CDR3 length is 16 residues.

The rearrangement joins TRBV7-2 to TRBJ1-2; D is perhaps TRBD1 (5 bases). The V gene lost 5 bases and the J gene lost 6 bases, with 16 bases spanning the gap. CDR1 and CDR2 from the germline V gene are SGHTA and FQGNSA. The CDR3 is 14 residues long. The CDR3 loop is CASSPLPQGNGYTF. As DNA, the CDR3 is TGTGCCAGCAGCCCGTTACCCCAGGGAAATGGCTACACCTTC.